This T cell receptor (beta chain) was observed in a study of blood T cells in healthy people across ages. A second PCR, run for roughly 7 to 11 cycles, used a sample-barcoded 5' primer plus a J-beta primer mix. Each CDR3 protein gets one entry after TCRdb re-called the 5' RACE reads with MiXCR. The sample comprises some 1.5 million distinct CDR3 sequences, 28% of which are singletons, and roughly 8% rests with the top ten. The V end lost 0 bases, the J end lost 4 bases, and 13 bases lay between the germline ends. Per the germline V gene, CDR1 is DFQATT and CDR2 is SNEGSKA (reference sequence). This CDR3 is built from 15 residues.

Sequenced material: blood. The chain combines TRBV20-1 with TRBJ1-5; D is undetermined. The origin of this receptor is a woman aged 25 to 39 in good health. CDR3 protein: CSARDGRAGNQPQHF. The CDR3 nucleotides are TGCAGTGCTAGAGATGGGAGGGCGGGGAATCAGCCCCAGCATTTT.